The present TCR beta chain was sequenced within a study of cytotoxic CD8 clonotypes in ibrutinib-treated CLL. Study-wide results and caveats: Whereas clonality rose at ibrutinib response, it declined toward baseline at progression. Clonality was higher at baseline than in age-matched healthy donors and tracked circulating CD8+ T-cell counts.

Per germline, CDR1 KGHSH and CDR2 LQKENI. The CDR3 consists of 15 residues. V was cut by 6 bases and J by 2 bases, with 17 bases left in between. Assay used: immunoSEQ multiplex PCR; TCRdb lists only in-frame clones, some missing. This sample has some 140,000 clones, with roughly 84% found just once. On this clone: Its antigen remains unidentified.

The specimen comprised PBMCs, sampled after 24 months of ibrutinib treatment. The J gene is TRBJ2-7, the V gene TRBV18; unclear D gene. The clonotype originates from a human donor with chronic lymphocytic leukemia. Here the CDR3 reads CASSSYLETPYEQYF. CDR3 DNA: TGTGCCAGCTCTAGCTACTTGGAGACCCCCTACGAGCAGTACTTC. The whole variable domain, remainder taken from reference TRBV18 and TRBJ2-7, is NAGVMQNPRHLVRRRGQEARLRCSPMKGHSHVYWYRQLPEEGLKFMVYLQKENIIDESGMPKERFSAEFPKEGPSILRIQQVVRGDSAAYFCASSSYLETPYEQYFGPGTRLTVT.